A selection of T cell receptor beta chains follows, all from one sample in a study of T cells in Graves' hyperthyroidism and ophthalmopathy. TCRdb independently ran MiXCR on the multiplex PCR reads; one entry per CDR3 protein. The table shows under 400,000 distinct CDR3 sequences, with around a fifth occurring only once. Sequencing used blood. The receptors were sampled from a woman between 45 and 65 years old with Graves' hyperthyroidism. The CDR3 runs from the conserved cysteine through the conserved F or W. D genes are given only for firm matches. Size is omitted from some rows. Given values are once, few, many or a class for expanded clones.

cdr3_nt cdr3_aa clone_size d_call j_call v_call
TGTGCCAGCAGCCGAACCGGGACGGAGAACACTGAAGCTTTCTTT CASSRTGTENTEAFF many - TRBJ1-1 TRBV9
TGCGCCAGCAGCTTAAGGACTAGCGGGACGCCCGGGGAGCTGTTTTTT CASSLRTSGTPGELFF - TRBD2 TRBJ2-2 TRBV5-1
TGTGCCAGCAGGCAAATCGGGGGGGAAAGCACAGATACGCAGTATTTT CASRQIGGESTDTQYF many TRBD2 TRBJ2-3 TRBV2
TGCAGTGCAGGGACTAGCGGGGTTGAGACCCAGTACTTC CSAGTSGVETQYF - TRBD2 TRBJ2-5 TRBV20-1
TGCAGTGCTAGAGATCTCGACCCACACTACGAGCAGTACTTC CSARDLDPHYEQYF many - TRBJ2-7 TRBV20-1
TGTGCCAGCAGTCCCCGCGACAGGGCTCGCAATCAGCCCCAGCATTTT CASSPRDRARNQPQHF - TRBD1 TRBJ1-5 TRBV28
TGTGCCATCAAATCTAGTTCAGAGACCCAGTACTTC CAIKSSSETQYF few - TRBJ2-5 TRBV10-3
TGTGCCAGTATGACGGGGACAGGGAGCTACGAGCAGTACTTC CASMTGTGSYEQYF many TRBD1 TRBJ2-7 TRBV2
TGTGCCAGCAGTTTCCCGGACCGTAATCAGCCCCAGCATTTT CASSFPDRNQPQHF many - TRBJ1-5 TRBV28
TGTGCCAGTAGTACTGAAATAGCGGGACGGACCGGGGAGCTGTTTTTT CASSTEIAGRTGELFF few TRBD2 TRBJ2-2 TRBV19
TGTGCCAGCGGCAGGGATACGCAGTATTTT CASGRDTQYF many - TRBJ2-3 TRBV6-1
TGCAGCGGTTCGGGACTAGCGGGAGTAGGCGAGCAGTTCTTC CSGSGLAGVGEQFF many TRBD2 TRBJ2-1 TRBV29-1
TGTGCCAGCAGTGCAGCGACAGGGGCCTTCTACGAGCAGTACTTC CASSAATGAFYEQYF - TRBD1 TRBJ2-7 TRBV25-1
TGCAGTGGCCAGAGCTCCTATAATTCACCCCTCCACTTT CSGQSSYNSPLHF many - TRBJ1-6 TRBV20-1
TGTGCCAGCAGGTACGGGGGGGCCCGCAACTACGAGCAGTACTTC CASRYGGARNYEQYF many TRBD2 TRBJ2-7 TRBV6-1
TGCGCCAGCAGCTTGGGACAGGGGGCGCCGGGGGGCTACACCTTC CASSLGQGAPGGYTF - TRBD1 TRBJ1-2 TRBV5-1
TGTGCCAGTACAGGGCGGGGAGAGAAAGAGACCCAGTACTTC CASTGRGEKETQYF few - TRBJ2-5 TRBV19
TGTGCCTGGAGTTTCAGCGGGAGGTCTGGCGAGCAGTACTTC CAWSFSGRSGEQYF few TRBD2 TRBJ2-7 TRBV30
TGTGCCAGCAGCGGACAGGGCCTCACCGGGGAGCTGTTTTTT CASSGQGLTGELFF - TRBD1 TRBJ2-2 TRBV19
TGTGCCAGCATGGCGCGGGGCAGCTCCTACAATGAGCAGTTCTTC CASMARGSSYNEQFF few - TRBJ2-1 TRBV28
TGTGCCAGCAGCTCGGGACTAGCGGGAGGGAGCGAGCAGTACTTC CASSSGLAGGSEQYF - TRBD2 TRBJ2-7 TRBV5-6
TGTGCCAGCAGCCCCGGGACTAGGGGAGAGACCCAGTACTTC CASSPGTRGETQYF many TRBD2 TRBJ2-5 TRBV7-9
TGTGCCAGCTTACCTAGCGCTGACACAGATACGCAGTATTTT CASLPSADTDTQYF few - TRBJ2-3 TRBV18
TGCGCCAGCAGCTTTTACAGTGAGCAGTTCTTC CASSFYSEQFF many - TRBJ2-1 TRBV5-1
TGTGCCAGCAGTTTTACAGGGAGCAATGAGCAGTTCTTC CASSFTGSNEQFF many - TRBJ2-1 TRBV28
TGTGCCAGCAGTGAAGAGATAGGCTTCAATCAGCCCCAGCATTTT CASSEEIGFNQPQHF few - TRBJ1-5 TRBV6-1
TGTGCCAGCAGCGGGACAGGGGGGCTTAACTATGGCTACACCTTC CASSGTGGLNYGYTF many TRBD1 TRBJ1-2 TRBV2
TGTGCCAGCAGCTTAGGGGGGCAGGGGCTTCAGCCCCAGCATTTT CASSLGGQGLQPQHF many - TRBJ1-5 TRBV7-2
TGTGCCAGCAGCTTAGGGTCCCGTCCAGTCTCCCCAAACACCATATATTTT CASSLGSRPVSPNTIYF few - TRBJ1-3 TRBV7-6
TGTGCCAGCAGCTTAGGCCGTTTCGGGGACTACGAGCAGTACTTC CASSLGRFGDYEQYF many - TRBJ2-7 TRBV7-8
TGTGCCAGCAGCCAAGATGAAGGGGACTATGGCTACACCTTC CASSQDEGDYGYTF many - TRBJ1-2 TRBV3-1
TGTGCCAGCAGTGATAAGGGCTATAGCAATCAGCCCCAGCATTTT CASSDKGYSNQPQHF - - TRBJ1-5 TRBV2
TGTGCCACCAGCAGAGGTAAGCAGGAGGAGCAGTTCTTC CATSRGKQEEQFF - - TRBJ2-1 TRBV15
TGTGCCAGCAGTACCGAGGCAGGGTACCATGAGCAGTTCTTC CASSTEAGYHEQFF many - TRBJ2-1 TRBV6-1
TGTGCCAGCATGGGGCAGGGGACGAACACCGGGGAGCTGTTTTTT CASMGQGTNTGELFF - - TRBJ2-2 TRBV2
TGTGCCAGTAGTATGGATCGAACTGGGGCCAACGTCCTGACTTTC CASSMDRTGANVLTF - - TRBJ2-6 TRBV19
TGCGCCAGCAGCCCGGCCTTCAGTTGGACTAGCGGGAGGGTATACAATGAGCAGTTCTTC CASSPAFSWTSGRVYNEQFF many TRBD2 TRBJ2-1 TRBV5-1
TGTGCCAGCAGAACTGGTACAGGGGGCTCAGCTAACTATGGCTACACCTTC CASRTGTGGSANYGYTF few TRBD1 TRBJ1-2 TRBV7-9
TGCGCCAGCAGCTTGGTACCCCTCGACAGGGGGCAAGAGACCCAGTACTTC CASSLVPLDRGQETQYF many TRBD1 TRBJ2-5 TRBV5-1
TGTGCCAGCAGTCAGAAACCGGGGCTAGGCAATCAGCCCCAGCATTTT CASSQKPGLGNQPQHF - - TRBJ1-5 TRBV2
TGTGCCAGCTCAAGGGACAGAGGGAAATATGGCTACACCTTC CASSRDRGKYGYTF - TRBD1 TRBJ1-2 TRBV18
TGCAGTGCTAGAGTGACAGGGCACTCTAGTGGGATTCAGTACTTC CSARVTGHSSGIQYF many TRBD1 TRBJ2-4 TRBV20-1
TGTGCCAGCAGTTACTCGTTTGGATCCAGACTAGATGCGCAGTACTTC CASSYSFGSRLDAQYF many - TRBJ2-7 TRBV6-5
TGTGCCATCAGTGGACTAGCTCGAGAGTCTTTCAATGAGCAGTTCTTC CAISGLARESFNEQFF many TRBD2 TRBJ2-1 TRBV10-3
TGTGCCAGCCGACAGGGGATAAATGAAAAGCTGTTTTTT CASRQGINEKLFF few TRBD1 TRBJ1-4 TRBV10-3
TGTGCCAGCTCACCCGCCCAGGGGGCGGTGGAGACCCAGTACTTC CASSPAQGAVETQYF many TRBD1 TRBJ2-5 TRBV18
TGTGCCAGCAGTCTTGAGCGGGGGGGCCCGAATGAGCAGTTCTTC CASSLERGGPNEQFF - TRBD2 TRBJ2-1 TRBV12-3/TRBV12-4
TGTGCCAGCGGGTCCCGGGCGATCTCCTACGAGCAGTACTTC CASGSRAISYEQYF many - TRBJ2-7 TRBV7-6
TGTGCCAGCAGCCCGCCCGTGAGAGACGAGCAGTACTTC CASSPPVRDEQYF many - TRBJ2-7 TRBV7-8
TGCAGTGCCTCTACCGGCCTCATGAACACTGAAGCTTTCTTT CSASTGLMNTEAFF few - TRBJ1-1 TRBV20-1
TGTGCCAGCAGTTTCCAAGAGACCCAGTACTTC CASSFQETQYF many - TRBJ2-5 TRBV5-1
TGTGCCAGCAGTTTATGGACGACAGGCTCCTACGAGCAGTACTTC CASSLWTTGSYEQYF many - TRBJ2-7 TRBV28
TGTGCCAGCAGCTTGGAGGGGGCTAGCGGTGGCTACACCTTC CASSLEGASGGYTF few TRBD1 TRBJ1-2 TRBV5-4
TGTGCCAGCAGCTTAGCTAATAGGATTGGCTACACCTTC CASSLANRIGYTF many - TRBJ1-2 TRBV11-2
TGTGCCAGCAGCTTAGGGGGAGCGACGAGCACTGAAGCTTTCTTT CASSLGGATSTEAFF - - TRBJ1-1 TRBV11-2
TGCAGTGCTAGGATTTTGGCTAGCGGGAGGGGCGAGCAGTACTTC CSARILASGRGEQYF many TRBD2 TRBJ2-7 TRBV20-1
TGTGCCAGCAGTGCCCTAGCGGGAGGCTACGAGCAGTACTTC CASSALAGGYEQYF many TRBD2 TRBJ2-7 TRBV12-3/TRBV12-4